A selection of T cell receptor beta chains follows, all from one sample in a study of regulatory T cells in long-lasting Graves disease. Each CDR3 protein gets one entry after TCRdb re-called the multiplex PCR reads with MiXCR. The sample holds roughly 500,000 distinct CDR3 sequences, around a fifth seen once. The sequenced sample was peripheral blood mononuclear cells (PBMCs), obtained when the disease was refractory, from a patient treated with antithyroid drugs. The receptors shown here come from a female donor with Graves disease. The CDR3 runs from the conserved cysteine through the conserved F or W. Each record gives: J gene, clone size, V gene, D gene, CDR3 DNA, CDR3 protein. A D gene is named only where the DNA matches it firmly. Clone size is not always given. Where it is, it says once, few, many or a class for expanded clones.

>TRBJ2-5|many|TRBV2|-
TGTGCCAGCAGTCTCAGGGGTTCTCAAGAGACCCAGTACTTC
CASSLRGSQETQYF
>TRBJ1-3|few|TRBV7-8|-
TGTGCCAGCACCCCGGGGGGTATCGGAAACACCATATATTTT
CASTPGGIGNTIYF
>TRBJ1-4|few|TRBV7-2|-
TGTGCCAGCAGCGATAACATCGGGCATAATGAAAAACTGTTTTTT
CASSDNIGHNEKLFF
>TRBJ1-5|-|TRBV9|-
TGTGCCAGCACCCTAGAGAGGGATCAGCCCCAGCATTTT
CASTLERDQPQHF
>TRBJ2-7|few|TRBV7-2|-
TGTGCCAGCAGCCTACAGGTCGGGACCTACGAGCAGTACTTC
CASSLQVGTYEQYF
>TRBJ1-6|-|TRBV30|-
TGTGCCTGGAGTGACAGCAATTCACCCCTCCACTTT
CAWSDSNSPLHF
>TRBJ2-7|few|TRBV6-5|-
TGTGCCAGCAGTTACGTCGCAGATTCCTACGAGCAGTACTTC
CASSYVADSYEQYF
>TRBJ1-4|-|TRBV4-1|-
TGCGCCAGCAGCCGGGTCGTTTTCGGGACAACTAATGAAAAACTGTTTTTT
CASSRVVFGTTNEKLFF
>TRBJ2-1|-|TRBV6-2/TRBV6-3|-
TGTGCCAGCAGCCGCCCTAGGACCACACCCAAAGGTAGGGATGAGCAGTTCTTC
CASSRPRTTPKGRDEQFF
>TRBJ2-5|many|TRBV12-3/TRBV12-4|TRBD2
TGTGCCAGCAGGCTAGCGGGAGAGGGAGGAATGGAGACCCAGTACTTC
CASRLAGEGGMETQYF
>TRBJ2-7|few|TRBV7-9|-
TGTGCCAGCAGCTCGGCCAGGGGTCTCAGCGAGCAGTACTTC
CASSSARGLSEQYF
>TRBJ2-7|many|TRBV10-3|TRBD1
TGTGCCATCGGACAGGGGAAGGGCTACGAGCAGTACTTC
CAIGQGKGYEQYF
>TRBJ2-2|few|TRBV10-3|-
TGTGCCATCGGTTCGGGGCAGAGCGGGGAGCTGTTTTTT
CAIGSGQSGELFF
>TRBJ1-2|-|TRBV7-2|TRBD1
TGTGCCAGCAGCTTCGACTCAGGGGGCGGCTACACCTTC
CASSFDSGGGYTF
>TRBJ2-5|many|TRBV7-2|TRBD2
TGTGCCAGCAGCATCCGTCCGGCCGGACTAGCGGGGGCAAAGGAGACCCAGTACTTC
CASSIRPAGLAGAKETQYF
>TRBJ2-7|few|TRBV5-1|TRBD1
TGCGCCAGCAGCCCCGGGCGGGGGACAGGGTTAGACGAGCAGTACTTC
CASSPGRGTGLDEQYF
>TRBJ2-7|few|TRBV14|TRBD1
TGTGCCAGCAGCCAAGTGGGACAGGGCTACGAGCAGTACTTC
CASSQVGQGYEQYF
>TRBJ1-1|few|TRBV7-6|-
TGTGCCAGCAGCCTAGGGTCCCGTCCGGAAGCTTTCTTT
CASSLGSRPEAFF
>TRBJ1-1|many|TRBV15|TRBD1
TGTGCCACCAGCAGAGTACAGGGGAGGACTGAAGCTTTCTTT
CATSRVQGRTEAFF
>TRBJ2-2|many|TRBV2|-
TGTGCCAGCAGTCCCCCCTATGACACCGGGGAGCTGTTTTTT
CASSPPYDTGELFF
>TRBJ2-7|-|TRBV4-3|-
TGCGCCAGCAGCCAAGATCGTAGTAACTCCTACGAGCAGTACTTC
CASSQDRSNSYEQYF
>TRBJ2-3|-|TRBV12-5|-
TGTGCTAGTGGTTTGGGGGACCAATACACAGATACGCAGTATTTT
CASGLGDQYTDTQYF
>TRBJ2-2|many|TRBV12-3/TRBV12-4|-
TGTGCCAGCTGGGGGCCCGGGACAAACACCGGGGAGCTGTTTTTT
CASWGPGTNTGELFF
>TRBJ1-2|many|TRBV27|-
TGTGCCAGCAGTTTAAGGTGGGGAGATTACTATGGCTACACCTTC
CASSLRWGDYYGYTF
>TRBJ2-2|-|TRBV3-1|-
TGTGCCAGCAGCTGGGGGCAGGACACCGGGGAGCTGTTTTTT
CASSWGQDTGELFF
>TRBJ2-7|few|TRBV20-1|TRBD2
TGCAGTGCTAGGGGGGCGGGGGGCAACTCCTACGAGCAGTACTTC
CSARGAGGNSYEQYF
>TRBJ2-2|-|TRBV30|-
TGTGCCTGGGGGAGTGGCAGTTCGAACACCGGGGAGCTGTTTTTT
CAWGSGSSNTGELFF
>TRBJ2-5|many|TRBV29-1|TRBD2
TGCAGCGTTGAAGATTCGGCTAGCGGGGGACAAGAGACCCAGTACTTC
CSVEDSASGGQETQYF
>TRBJ1-2|-|TRBV5-1|-
TGCGCCAGCAGCTTGTCGAGTCTCAACTATGGCTACACCTTC
CASSLSSLNYGYTF
>TRBJ2-7|many|TRBV28|TRBD1
TGTGCCAGCAGTTCTAGCGACAGGGGGTTTTACGAGCAGTACTTC
CASSSSDRGFYEQYF
>TRBJ2-5|-|TRBV6-5|-
TGTGCCAGCAGTTTGGACTTGTCGGGGGAGACCCAGTACTTC
CASSLDLSGETQYF
>TRBJ1-5|many|TRBV2|TRBD1
TGTGCCAGCAGTAGTCAGACAGGGGGAGACCAGCCCCAGCATTTT
CASSSQTGGDQPQHF
>TRBJ1-6|-|TRBV3-1|-
TGTGCCAACAGCCAAGTCCTCTCCTATAATTCACCCCTCCACTTT
CANSQVLSYNSPLHF
>TRBJ1-6|many|TRBV28|-
TGTGCCAGCAGTTCCCCTCGCGGGAATTCACCCCTCCACTTT
CASSSPRGNSPLHF
>TRBJ1-1|many|TRBV10-3|-
TGTGCCATCAGTGAGGTATGGGGCAGGAGAACGAACACTGAAGCTTTCTTT
CAISEVWGRRTNTEAFF
>TRBJ1-2|few|TRBV30|TRBD1
TGTGCCTGGACCAATGACAGGGATGGTAACTATGGCTACACCTTC
CAWTNDRDGNYGYTF
>TRBJ2-4|-|TRBV2|TRBD1
TGTGCCGGCAGCCAGGACAGGGGGGAAAACATTCAGTACTTC
CAGSQDRGENIQYF
>TRBJ1-1|many|TRBV6-1|-
TGTGCCAGCGCTGTGAGGGGTGAAGCTTTCTTT
CASAVRGEAFF
>TRBJ1-1|few|TRBV18|TRBD1
TGTGCCAGCTCACAAGGGACAGTGCTGAACACTGAAGCTTTCTTT
CASSQGTVLNTEAFF
>TRBJ1-2|many|TRBV6-1|-
TGTGCCAGCAAACTTCCCGGGAGCTATGGCTACACCTTC
CASKLPGSYGYTF
>TRBJ1-5|few|TRBV6-1|TRBD1
TGTGCCAGCATCCAGAGACAGGGATTAGGTAGCAATCAGCCCCAGCATTTT
CASIQRQGLGSNQPQHF
>TRBJ2-7|many|TRBV7-2|TRBD2
TGTGCCAGCAGCTTAGCTCGGACTAGAGATTACGAGCAGTACTTC
CASSLARTRDYEQYF
>TRBJ2-2|many|TRBV7-2|-
TGTGCCAGCAGCACCTTAGTAAACACCGGGGAGCTGTTTTTT
CASSTLVNTGELFF
>TRBJ1-2|few|TRBV14|-
TGTGCCAGCAGCCCGCGGGACGGATTGTTCTATGGCTACACCTTC
CASSPRDGLFYGYTF
>TRBJ2-7|many|TRBV2|-
TGTGCCAGCAGCAGACAGATCGATTCGTCCTACGAGCAGTACTTC
CASSRQIDSSYEQYF